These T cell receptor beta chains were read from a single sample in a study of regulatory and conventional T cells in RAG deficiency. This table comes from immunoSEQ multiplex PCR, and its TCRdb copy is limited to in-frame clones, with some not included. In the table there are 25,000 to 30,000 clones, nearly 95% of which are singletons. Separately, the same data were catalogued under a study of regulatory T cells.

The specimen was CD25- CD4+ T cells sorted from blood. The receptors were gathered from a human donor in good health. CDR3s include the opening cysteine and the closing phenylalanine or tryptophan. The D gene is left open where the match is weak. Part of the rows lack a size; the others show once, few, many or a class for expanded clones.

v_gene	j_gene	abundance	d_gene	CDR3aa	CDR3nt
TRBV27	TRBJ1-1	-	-	CASSLGGVNTEAFF	TGTGCCAGCAGTTTAGGAGGGGTTAACACTGAAGCTTTCTTT
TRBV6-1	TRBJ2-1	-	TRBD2	CASSAGTSGNEQFF	TGTGCCAGCAGTGCAGGGACTAGCGGAAATGAGCAGTTCTTC
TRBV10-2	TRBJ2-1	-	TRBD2	CASSENAGGLNEQFF	TGCGCCAGCAGTGAGAATGCGGGGGGGCTCAATGAGCAGTTCTTC
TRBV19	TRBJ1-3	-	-	CASTHGPDSGNTIYF	TGTGCCAGTACCCATGGCCCAGACTCTGGAAACACCATATATTTT
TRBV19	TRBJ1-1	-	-	CASSTGIVLTGTEAFF	TGTGCCAGTAGTACGGGGATTGTCTTGACGGGCACTGAAGCTTTCTTT
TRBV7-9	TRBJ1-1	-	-	CASSLAEVILGFGTEAFF	TGTGCCAGCAGCTTAGCGGAGGTCATATTAGGGTTTGGCACTGAAGCTTTCTTT
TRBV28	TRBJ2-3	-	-	CASRTGGSTDTQYF	TGTGCCAGCAGGACAGGCGGAAGCACAGATACGCAGTATTTT
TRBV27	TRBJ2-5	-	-	CASSPLGGPQETQYF	TGTGCCAGCAGTCCTTTGGGGGGGCCTCAAGAGACCCAGTACTTC
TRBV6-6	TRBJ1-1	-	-	CASSFGGTFEAFF	TGTGCCAGCAGTTTTGGAGGGACCTTTGAAGCTTTCTTT
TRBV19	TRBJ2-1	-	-	CASSITGYNEQFF	TGTGCCAGTAGTATCACAGGGTACAATGAGCAGTTCTTC
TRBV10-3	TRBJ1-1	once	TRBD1	CAIRRRDSDEAFF	TGTGCCATCAGACGCCGGGACAGTGATGAAGCTTTCTTT
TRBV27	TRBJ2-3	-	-	CASSLMGGPPPDTQYF	TGTGCCAGCAGCCTCATGGGGGGTCCTCCCCCAGATACGCAGTATTTT
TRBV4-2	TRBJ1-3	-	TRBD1	CASSQNAGTGYLAAGNTIYF	TGTGCCAGCAGCCAAAACGCCGGGACAGGGTATTTAGCGGCTGGAAACACCATATATTTT
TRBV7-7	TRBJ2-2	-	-	CANSYGSSRGNTGELFF	TGTGCCAACAGCTATGGGTCTAGCAGGGGGAACACCGGGGAGCTGTTTTTT
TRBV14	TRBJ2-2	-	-	CASSPWVGTGELFF	TGTGCCAGCAGCCCGTGGGTCGGGACCGGGGAGCTGTTTTTT
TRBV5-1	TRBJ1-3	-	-	CASSLLGLLGNTIYF	TGCGCCAGCAGCTTACTAGGGCTATTGGGAAACACCATATATTTT
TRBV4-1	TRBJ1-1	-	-	CASSERDSTEAFF	TGCGCCAGCAGCGAGAGGGATTCCACTGAAGCTTTCTTT
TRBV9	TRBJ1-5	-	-	CASSPDPGPNQPQHF	TGTGCCAGCAGCCCCGACCCAGGGCCCAATCAGCCCCAGCATTTT
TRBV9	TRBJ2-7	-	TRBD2	CASSREGYEQYF	TGTGCCAGCAGCAGGGAGGGTTACGAGCAGTACTTC
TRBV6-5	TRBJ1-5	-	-	CASRPTNHQPQHF	TGTGCCAGCAGACCTACGAACCATCAGCCCCAGCATTTT
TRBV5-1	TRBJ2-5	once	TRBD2	CASSFALAGALGETQYF	TGCGCCAGCAGCTTCGCGCTAGCGGGGGCCCTCGGGGAGACCCAGTACTTC
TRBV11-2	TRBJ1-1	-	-	CASTVAGGGTEAFF	TGTGCCAGCACCGTAGCGGGGGGCGGCACTGAAGCTTTCTTT
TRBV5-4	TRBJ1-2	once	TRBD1	CASSLDRGSGYTF	TGTGCCAGCAGCTTAGACAGGGGGTCTGGCTACACCTTC
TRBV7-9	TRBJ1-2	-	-	CASIRLANYGYTF	TGTGCCAGCATCCGACTGGCGAACTATGGCTACACCTTC
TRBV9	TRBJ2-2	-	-	CASSHDLVDTGELFF	TGTGCCAGCAGCCATGACTTAGTAGACACCGGGGAGCTGTTTTTT
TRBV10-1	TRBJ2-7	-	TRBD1	CASSESTGVSYEQYF	TGCGCCAGCAGTGAGTCGACAGGGGTTTCCTACGAGCAGTACTTC
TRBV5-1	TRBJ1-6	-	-	CASSQDTLGSPLHF	TGCGCCAGCAGCCAAGACACCCTGGGCTCACCCCTCCACTTT
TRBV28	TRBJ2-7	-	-	CASISGAGQYF	TGTGCCAGCATTTCGGGAGCCGGGCAGTACTTC